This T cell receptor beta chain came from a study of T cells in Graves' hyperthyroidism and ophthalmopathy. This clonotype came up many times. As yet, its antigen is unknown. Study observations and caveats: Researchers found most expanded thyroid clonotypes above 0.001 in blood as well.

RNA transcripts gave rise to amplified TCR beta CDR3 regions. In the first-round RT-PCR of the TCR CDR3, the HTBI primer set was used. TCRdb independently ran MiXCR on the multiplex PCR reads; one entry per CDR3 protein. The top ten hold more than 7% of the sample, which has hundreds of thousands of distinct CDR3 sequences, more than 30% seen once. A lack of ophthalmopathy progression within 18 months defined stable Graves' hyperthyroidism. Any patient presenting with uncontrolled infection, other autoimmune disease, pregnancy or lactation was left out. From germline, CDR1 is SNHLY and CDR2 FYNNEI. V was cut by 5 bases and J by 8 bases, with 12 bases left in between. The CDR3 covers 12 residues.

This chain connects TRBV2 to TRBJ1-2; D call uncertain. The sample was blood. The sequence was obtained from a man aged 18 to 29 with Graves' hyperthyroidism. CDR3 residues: CASSPDKGGYTF. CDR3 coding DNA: TGTGCCAGCAGTCCAGACAAGGGAGGCTACACCTTC.